The 31 T cell receptor beta chains given below trace back to one sample, sequenced in a study of response to subunit inactivated influenza vaccine. One entry per CDR3 protein, called by TCRdb with MiXCR from the RT-PCR reads. The sample records approximately 490,000 distinct CDR3 sequences, under 8.5% being singletons. The sequencing used PBMCs from blood, collected about 23 months after vaccination. These receptors were taken from a man in his fifties or sixties who received an inactivated influenza vaccine.

This clonotype was seen ten or more times. This chain connects TRBV4-1 to TRBJ1-2; the D is unclear. The CDR3 has 13 residues. The V end was cut by 3 bases, the J end by 4 bases, with 9 bases between. Germline loops: CDR1 MGHRA, CDR2 YSYEKL. CDR3 loop: CASSQDRAYGYTF. The CDR3, as DNA: TGCGCCAGCAGCCAGGACCGGGCCTATGGCTACACCTTC.

The chain is built from TRBV7-3 and TRBJ2-1, with 9 positions matching TRBD2. This CDR3 contains 15 residues. CDR1 and CDR2 (germline): SGHTA, FQGTGA. The V segment lost 4 bases and the J segment 5 bases; nucleotides outside the gene matches: 6. The CDR3 sequence: CASSSGTSNHNEQFF. The CDR3 DNA sequence: TGTGCCAGCAGCTCAGGGACTAGCAACCACAATGAGCAGTTCTTC. Supplemented by reference TRBV7-3 and TRBJ2-1, the full variable domain reads GAGVSQTPSNKVTEKGKYVELRCDPISGHTALYWYRQSLGQGPEFLIYFQGTGAADDSGLPNDRFFAVRPEGSVSTLKIQRTERGDSAVYLCASSSGTSNHNEQFFGPGTRLTVL.

The sample holds a few counts of this clonotype. One junction end does not reproduce the germline sequence, and a read error may be involved. The rearrangement uses TRBV2 and TRBJ2-2; D is possibly TRBD2 (5 bases). The CDR3 is 15 amino acids. The germline CDR1 and CDR2 sequences are SNHLY and FYNNEI. The DNA for the CDR3 is TGTGCCAGCAGGGAAGCGGTTCTCGACACCGGGGAGCTGTTTTTT. Translation: CASREAVLDTGELFF.

This clonotype occurred a few times. The chain has TRBV12-3 or TRBV12-4 and TRBJ2-5, with TRBD2 matching over 11 bases. The ends lost 5 bases at V and 7 bases at J; junction bases unmatched: 12. This CDR3 spans 16 amino acids. CDR3 residues: CASSRLTSGAEGTQYF. As DNA, the CDR3 is TGTGCCAGCAGTCGCTTGACTAGCGGGGCGGAGGGGACCCAGTACTTC.

The chain employs TRBV9 and TRBJ2-1, with TRBD1 identical over 8 bases. This CDR3 spans 15 amino acids. Germline V lookup: CDR1 SGDLS, CDR2 YYNGEE. V trimming: 0 bases; J trimming: 4 bases; junction bases outside the gene matches: 3. This CDR3 reads CASSVDRGTYNEQFF. CDR3 DNA: TGTGCCAGCAGCGTAGACAGGGGGACTTACAATGAGCAGTTCTTC.

The rearrangement links TRBV6-2 or TRBV6-3 to TRBJ2-1; TRBD1 might be the D (7 bases). This CDR3 has 15 amino acids. Germline V gives CDR1 MNHEY, CDR2 SVGEGT. Trimming removed 11 bases from V and 0 bases from J, with 17 bases in between. Written as DNA, the CDR3 is TGTGCCTCCAGGGGGGCCCTAGGCTCCTACAATGAGCAGTTCTTC. The encoded protein is CASRGALGSYNEQFF.

This clonotype was seen at least ten times. The chain carries TRBV20-1 and TRBJ2-5; TRBD2 matches 10 bases. The CDR3 has 14 residues. Germline assignment: CDR1 DFQATT and CDR2 SNEGSKA (reference sequence). The J segment lost 5 bases and the V segment lost 3 bases, leaving 6 bases of the junction unmatched. The CDR3 protein is CSARLAGGVETQYF. The CDR3 DNA reads as TGCAGTGCTAGGTTAGCGGGAGGTGTGGAGACCCAGTACTTC.

Only a few counts were recorded for this clonotype. V is TRBV20-1 and J is TRBJ2-1, with 10 bases identical to TRBD2. Germline lookup yields CDR1 DFQATT and CDR2 SNEGSKA (reference sequence). The V gene end was trimmed by 4 bases and the J gene end by 8 bases; junction bases not matched to a gene: 14. This CDR3 is 16 amino acids long. The CDR3 bases are TGCAGTGCTACAGATTGGACTAGCGGACTTAGCTATGAGCAGTTCTTC. As protein: CSATDWTSGLSYEQFF.

This clonotype appeared many times. The chain couples TRBV20-1 to TRBJ1-6; D unresolved. The germline V gene encodes CDR1 DFQATT and CDR2 SNEGSKA (reference sequence). The CDR3 is 15 residues long. Trimming removed 0 bases from V and 8 bases from J, with 14 bases in between. CDR3 DNA sequence: TGCAGTGCTAGAGAGGGCAGTTTGGTGGATTCACCCCTCCACTTT. This sequence encodes CSAREGSLVDSPLHF.

This clonotype was picked up a small number of times. This chain links TRBV5-1 with TRBJ2-1; D ambiguous. V was trimmed by 3 bases and J by 6 bases, leaving 10 bases between them. Germline lookup yields CDR1 SGHRS and CDR2 YFSETQ. This CDR3 has 13 residues. This CDR3 is CASSSTYGNEQFF. The CDR3 coding sequence is TGCGCCAGCAGCTCTACCTACGGCAATGAGCAGTTCTTC.

There are many counts of this clonotype. The chain employs TRBV6-5 and TRBJ1-1, with 8 bases that match TRBD1. CDR3 length: 12 residues. Germline V lookup: CDR1 MNHEY, CDR2 SVGAGI. With V trimmed by 5 bases and J by 10 bases, 6 bases remained unmatched. The chain's CDR3 is CASSLRTGTAFF. In nucleotides, the CDR3 is TGTGCCAGCAGTCTTCGGACAGGGACAGCTTTCTTT.

This clonotype has just a few counts. This chain links TRBV7-9 with TRBJ1-3; D gene ambiguous. CDR3 size: 14 residues. Germline V gene sequence: CDR1 SEHNR, CDR2 FQNEAQ (reference sequence). The ends were cut back, 5 bases at V and 0 bases at J, with 8 bases in the middle. The CDR3: CASSRHDSGNTIYF. In DNA, the CDR3 is TGTGCCAGCAGCCGACACGACTCTGGAAACACCATATATTTT.

This clonotype occurred once. The V gene is TRBV19, the J gene TRBJ1-1; D remains unclear. CDR1 is LNHDA, CDR2 SQIVND, per germline (reference sequence). V gave up 0 bases and J gave up 6 bases, with 8 bases separating them. The CDR3 runs to 13 residues. CDR3 nucleotide sequence: TGTGCCAGTAGTATAGAGGCTCGCGCTGAAGCTTTCTTT. It codes for CASSIEARAEAFF. The entire variable domain, with the rest obtained from reference TRBV19 and TRBJ1-1, is as follows: DGGITQSPKYLFRKEGQNVTLSCEQNLNHDAMYWYRQDPGQGLRLIYYSQIVNDFQKGDIAEGYSVSREKKESFPLTVTSAQKNPTAFYLCASSIEARAEAFFGQGTRLTVV.

In this sample, this clonotype turned up many times. V gene TRBV4-3 combines with J gene TRBJ2-7; TRBD1 might be the D (6 bases). V lost 0 bases to trimming and J lost 4 bases, with 10 bases between them. Germline loops: CDR1 LGHNA, CDR2 YSLEER. The CDR3 consists of 14 residues. The CDR3 bases are TGCGCCAGCAGCCAAGATGTCAGGGGATACGAGCAGTACTTC. This gives the protein CASSQDVRGYEQYF.

This clonotype showed up just a few times. The chain uses TRBV20-1 and TRBJ1-1; D remains ambiguous. The V and J ends lost 4 bases and 3 bases respectively, with 6 bases between them. Germline V lookup: CDR1 DFQATT, CDR2 SNEGSKA (reference sequence). The CDR3 length is 11 residues. The CDR3 region is CSAIRDTEAFF. CDR3 bases: TGCAGTGCTATCCGGGACACTGAAGCTTTCTTT.

This clonotype was recorded at least ten times. V usage is TRBV2 and J usage is TRBJ2-1; 8 bases are shared with TRBD2. V shed 6 bases and J 3 bases; nucleotides not matched to a gene: 7. CDR3 size: 15 residues. Germline V gene lookup returns CDR1 SNHLY and CDR2 FYNNEI. CDR3 sequence reads: CASSALAGYYNEQFF. DNA for the CDR3: TGTGCCAGCAGCGCCCTAGCGGGCTACTACAATGAGCAGTTCTTC.

This clonotype was seen a handful of times. The J gene is TRBJ2-1, the V gene TRBV19, with D tentatively TRBD2 (6 bases). The V gene lost 2 bases and the J gene lost 6 bases, with 14 bases spanning the gap. CDR3 length: 15 amino acids. Germline values: CDR1 LNHDA, CDR2 SQIVND (reference sequence). The CDR3, as DNA: TGTGCCAGTAGTATACGTGGGAGGTCGGTCAATGAGCAGTTCTTC. It codes for CASSIRGRSVNEQFF.

This clonotype was seen at least ten times. The gene calls are TRBV6-1 and TRBJ1-1; 9 bases are shared with TRBD1. This CDR3 comprises 16 residues. CDR1 is MNHNS and CDR2 is SASEGT in the germline V gene. Trimming removed 7 bases from V and 2 bases from J; junction bases left unmatched: 11. The CDR3 reads CASTIGTGRINTEAFF. In nucleotides, the CDR3 is TGTGCCAGCACTATTGGGACAGGGAGAATAAACACTGAAGCTTTCTTT.

The rearrangement links TRBV20-1 to TRBJ2-7, with unresolved D. There are 14 residues in the CDR3. Trimming shortened V by 6 bases and J by 0 bases, and 15 bases separated the two germline ends. Germline V gene sequence: CDR1 DFQATT, CDR2 SNEGSKA (reference sequence). The CDR3 DNA sequence: TGCAGTGCAAGCCCCCCCGCTAGCTCCTACGAGCAGTACTTC. It codes for CSASPPASSYEQYF.

This clonotype came up many times. The chain joins TRBV7-3 to TRBJ1-3, with a tentative D call TRBD1 (6 bases). The CDR3 is 18 amino acids. V gave up 2 bases and J gave up 2 bases, with 19 bases separating them. Germline V gene data show CDR1 as SGHTA and CDR2 as FQGTGA. CDR3 sequence: CASSLLATHGGTGNTIYF. CDR3 coding DNA: TGTGCCAGCAGCTTACTGGCGACTCACGGGGGCACTGGAAACACCATATATTTT.

This clonotype was detected a few times. The chain uses TRBV6-2 or TRBV6-3 and TRBJ2-2; 9 bases fit TRBD1. The CDR3 spans 19 residues. Germline V CDR1 and CDR2: MNHEY, SVGEGT. V lost 4 bases to trimming and J lost 0 bases; unmatched junction nucleotides: 12. Written as DNA, the CDR3 is TGTGCCAGCAGTTGGGATCGGGACAGGGAGGCCCCGAACACCGGGGAGCTGTTTTTT. It specifies CASSWDRDREAPNTGELFF.

V usage is TRBV7-9 and J usage is TRBJ2-7; 11 bases align to TRBD2. Germline CDR1 reads SEHNR; CDR2 reads FQNEAQ (reference sequence). The V segment lost 5 bases and the J segment 3 bases; nucleotides outside the gene matches: 12. CDR3 size: 17 residues. CDR3 sequence reads: CASSPDRGLAGIYEQYF. The CDR3 bases are TGTGCCAGCAGCCCCGACCGAGGACTAGCGGGTATCTACGAGCAGTACTTC.

In its sample, this clonotype was seen a few times. This chain links TRBV27 with TRBJ2-7; D is perhaps TRBD2 (5 bases). CDR1 and CDR2 from the germline V gene are MNHEY and SMNVEV (reference sequence). V was trimmed by 10 bases and J by 6 bases, leaving 19 bases between them. This CDR3 has 13 amino acids. This CDR3 is CATSDSISREQYF. The CDR3 DNA reads as TGTGCCACCTCGGACTCCATCTCACGCGAGCAGTACTTC.

The rearrangement joins TRBV12-3 or TRBV12-4 to TRBJ2-1; 12 bases are a match to TRBD2. The CDR3 contains 14 residues. The trim removed 10 bases at V and 4 bases at J, leaving 5 bases unmatched. CDR3 coding DNA: TGTGCCACTACACTAGCGGGGGGTTACAATGAGCAGTTCTTC. It translates to CATTLAGGYNEQFF.

There are many counts of this clonotype. J is TRBJ1-2 and V is TRBV7-9, with TRBD1 matching over 10 bases. CDR3 length: 14 residues. The germline V gene encodes CDR1 SEHNR and CDR2 FQNEAQ (reference sequence). With V trimmed by 5 bases and J by 3 bases, 3 bases remained unmatched. The CDR3 protein is CASSAGTGDYGYTF. In nucleotides, the CDR3 is TGTGCCAGCAGCGCCGGGACAGGGGACTATGGCTACACCTTC.

The V gene is TRBV19, the J gene TRBJ2-1, with 10 nucleotides matching TRBD1. V lost 4 bases to trimming and J lost 7 bases; unmatched junction nucleotides: 4. This CDR3 is built from 14 residues. CDR1 is LNHDA and CDR2 is SQIVND in the germline V gene (reference sequence). CDR3 in DNA: TGTGCCAGTAGTACGGAGGACAGGGGGAATGAGCAGTTCTTC. It is translated as CASSTEDRGNEQFF.

This clonotype has just a few counts. The chain is built from TRBV28 and TRBJ2-3; D is uncertain. Germline V gene sequence: CDR1 MDHEN, CDR2 SYDVKM. V was pared by 8 bases and J by 2 bases, with 17 bases between. The CDR3 covers 15 residues. CDR3 in amino acids: CASRVPDRDTDTQYF. CDR3 sequence (DNA): TGTGCCAGCCGCGTCCCGGACCGAGACACAGATACGCAGTATTTT.

This clonotype was seen repeatedly, ten times or more. This chain uses TRBV7-9 with TRBJ2-1; D not certain. V was pared by 2 bases and J by 9 bases, with 8 bases between. This CDR3 is built from 12 residues. The germline CDR1 and CDR2 sequences are SEHNR and FQNEAQ (reference sequence). Here the CDR3 DNA reads TGTGCCAGCAGCTTAAACGGGTTTGAGCAGTTCTTC. Protein sequence: CASSLNGFEQFF. Variable domain in full (rest from reference TRBV7-9 and TRBJ2-1): DTGVSQNPRHKITKRGQNVTFRCDPISEHNRLYWYRQTLGQGPEFLTYFQNEAQLEKSRLLSDRFSAERPKGSFSTLEIQRTEQGDSAMYLCASSLNGFEQFFGPGTRLTVL.

The chain is built from TRBV28 and TRBJ2-7; 8 positions agree with TRBD1. Germline CDR1 and CDR2: MDHEN and SYDVKM. The V segment lost 5 bases and the J segment 1 base; nucleotides outside the gene matches: 7. The CDR3 covers 15 residues. In DNA form, the CDR3 reads TGTGCCAGCAGTCCCCTGACAGGGGCTTCCTACGAGCAGTACTTC. It is translated as CASSPLTGASYEQYF.

In nucleotides, the CDR3 is TGTGCCAGCAGCTTAGATCTAGGAGCGGAAGCTTTCTTT. Protein product: CASSLDLGAEAFF. The rearrangement joins TRBV11-3 to TRBJ1-1; D unresolved. The germline gives CDR1 SGHNT, CDR2 YENEEA. V shed 0 bases and J shed 8 bases, with 10 bases lying between them. The CDR3 is made up of 13 amino acids.

This clonotype has a handful of counts. The chain links TRBV27 to TRBJ1-6; no clear D. Per germline, CDR1 MNHEY and CDR2 SMNVEV (reference sequence). The V gene lost 0 bases and the J gene lost 9 bases, with 15 bases spanning the gap. This CDR3 is 16 amino acids long. CDR3 amino acids: CASSLSTTRGGSPLHF. The CDR3 DNA reads as TGTGCCAGCAGTTTATCGACCACCCGCGGCGGTTCACCCCTCCACTTT.